These 30 T cell receptor beta chains share one sample of origin, sequenced in a study of neurological immune-mediated disorders. One entry per CDR3 protein results from TCRdb running MiXCR on the 5' RACE reads. Of tens of thousands of distinct CDR3 sequences in the sample, approximately 4.1% were seen once. The source material was PBMCs. The receptor set was obtained from a man aged 25 to 45 with multiple sclerosis.

This clonotype was recorded many times. This sequence joins TRBV10-3 and TRBJ2-7, with 13 bases lining up with TRBD2. CDR1 is ENHRY, CDR2 SYGVKD, per germline. Unmatched junction bases numbered 6, after V lost 4 bases and J lost 6 bases. The CDR3 length is 15 residues. The CDR3 sequence is CAISGTSGGAIEQYF. The CDR3 DNA follows: TGTGCCATCAGTGGTACTAGCGGGGGGGCAATCGAGCAGTACTTC.

The sample holds many counts of this clonotype. The V call is TRBV6-6, the J call TRBJ2-5; D might be TRBD2 (5 bases). Trimming pared 2 bases from V and 2 bases from J, leaving 15 bases between. This CDR3 spans 16 amino acids. Germline lookup yields CDR1 MNHNY and CDR2 SVGAGI (reference sequence). The CDR3 reads CASSYTYSREQETQYF. The CDR3 nucleotides read TGTGCCAGCAGTTACACATATTCCCGGGAACAAGAGACCCAGTACTTC.

This clonotype has just a few counts. The CDR3 sequence is CASSNIPGRQPQHF. CDR3 nucleotide sequence: TGTGCCAGCAGCAACATACCCGGCAGGCAGCCCCAGCATTTT. V and J are TRBV7-6 and TRBJ1-5; D call uncertain. The CDR3 totals 14 residues. CDR1 is SGHVS, CDR2 FNYEAQ, per germline. Trimming stripped 5 bases from V and 7 bases from J, with 15 bases between.

This clonotype was counted ten times or more. The chain uses TRBV5-6 and TRBJ2-4, with TRBD1 matching 7 bases. This CDR3 has 17 residues. The V gene's germline CDR1 is SGHDT and CDR2 YYEEEE. V dropped 3 bases and J dropped 0; count of bases not matched to a gene: 9. The CDR3 sequence is CASSSQLTGLAKNIQYF. The CDR3 DNA follows: TGTGCCAGCAGCTCGCAACTGACAGGGCTAGCCAAAAACATTCAGTACTTC.

This clonotype was counted ten times or more. The chain uses TRBV20-1 and TRBJ1-6, with 7 bases matching TRBD1. Germline V gene lookup returns CDR1 DFQATT and CDR2 SNEGSKA (reference sequence). The junction had 13 bases not matched to a gene; V was cut back by 6 bases and J by 8 bases. There are 15 residues in the CDR3. CDR3 sequence reads: CSAQDTQGDYSPLHF. The CDR3 DNA follows: TGCAGTGCCCAGGATACCCAGGGGGATTATTCACCCCTCCACTTT.

This clonotype was observed at least ten times. The genes are TRBV12-3 or TRBV12-4 and TRBJ2-7; D is perhaps TRBD2 (6 bases). The CDR3 contains 12 residues. V lost 6 bases to trimming and J lost 4 bases, with 10 bases between them. The CDR3 here is CASSGGSYEQYF. CDR3 sequence (DNA): TGTGCCAGCAGCGGAGGGAGTTACGAGCAGTACTTC.

This clonotype was detected a few times. A much larger clone differs by one base, so this may be a read error. This rearrangement joins TRBV6-6 to TRBJ2-3; 7 bases agree with TRBD2. V shed 5 bases, J shed 10 bases, and the junction held 3 bases outside the gene matches. The CDR3 spans 11 residues. Germline loops: CDR1 MNHNY, CDR2 SVGAGI (reference sequence). The CDR3 sequence: CASSTSVAQYF. The CDR3 region has the DNA TGTGCCAGCAGTACTAGCGTCGCGCAGTATTTT.

This clonotype was counted at least ten times. V is TRBV5-1 and J is TRBJ2-1, with 7 positions matching TRBD1. Germline V CDR1 and CDR2: SGHRS, YFSETQ. J gave up 8 bases and V 2 bases, and 7 bases lay outside the gene matches. CDR3 length equals 14 residues. CDR3 amino acids: CASSLSTGIDEQFF. The CDR3 DNA reads as TGCGCCAGCAGCTTATCGACAGGGATTGATGAGCAGTTCTTC.

This clonotype was seen at least ten times. CDR3 loop: CASSEWGDTQYF. DNA for the CDR3: TGTGCCAGCAGCGAGTGGGGGGATACGCAGTATTTT. The chain uses TRBV7-6 and TRBJ2-3, with D possibly called TRBD1 or TRBD2 (5 bases each). The V gene's germline CDR1 is SGHVS and CDR2 FNYEAQ. The CDR3 length is 12 residues. Trimming cost V 5 bases and J 6 bases, with 9 bases left between them.

This clonotype was found many times. This rearrangement joins TRBV11-1 to TRBJ2-3, with D perhaps being TRBD1 or TRBD2 (5 bases each). CDR1 is SGHAT and CDR2 is FQDESV in the germline V gene (reference sequence). Trimming cost V 5 bases and J 2 bases, with 14 bases left between them. CDR3 length: 15 residues. The CDR3 DNA follows: TGTGCCAGCAGCGCGAGGGACCCGGACACAGATACGCAGTATTTT. Its protein product is CASSARDPDTDTQYF. Full variable domain (outside the CDR3, taken from reference TRBV11-1 and TRBJ2-3): EAEVAQSPRYKITEKSQAVAFWCDPISGHATLYWYRQILGQGPELLVQFQDESVVDDSQLPKDRFSAERLKGVDSTLKIQPAELGDSAMYLCASSARDPDTDTQYFGPGTRLTVL.

The sample holds many counts of this clonotype. The chain couples TRBV11-1 to TRBJ2-3, with TRBD2 as a possible D gene (5 bases). With 5 bases removed from V and 6 bases from J, the gap between germline ends came to 9 bases. Looked up from germline, CDR1 is SGHAT and CDR2 is FQDESV (reference sequence). The CDR3 contains 12 residues. For the CDR3, the DNA is TGTGCCAGCAGCCCCATAGCGGATACGCAGTATTTT. It is translated as CASSPIADTQYF.

This clonotype has more than one count but fewer than ten. A clone one base away is much larger, so this may be a read error. This chain uses TRBV12-3 or TRBV12-4 with TRBJ2-2; D gene ambiguous. Trimming stripped 5 bases from V and 6 bases from J, with 19 bases between. This CDR3 is built from 16 residues. The chain's CDR3 is CASSPFRQAGSGELFF. DNA for the CDR3: TGTGCCAGCAGTCCCTTCCGGCAGGCAGGATCCGGGGAGCTGTTTTTT.

As to this clonotype: A much larger clone lies a single base off, so this may be a read error. The rearrangement uses TRBV5-8 and TRBJ2-3; 9 bases map to TRBD1. The V gene's germline CDR1 is SGHTS and CDR2 YDEGEE. The CDR3 extends over 15 amino acids. CDR3 in amino acids: CVSSLGQGGGDTQYF. In DNA form, the CDR3 reads TGTGTCAGCAGCTTGGGACAGGGAGGGGGAGATACGCAGTATTTT.

This clonotype was recorded many times. In nucleotides, the CDR3 is TGTGCCAGCAGCTTGAGGCTAGCGGGGCACCATAAGTCCTACAATGAGCAGTTCTTC. This gives the protein CASSLRLAGHHKSYNEQFF. The V gene is TRBV7-6, the J gene TRBJ2-1, with 9 positions matching TRBD2. The V segment lost 3 bases and the J segment 1 base; nucleotides outside the gene matches: 13. The V gene's germline CDR1 is SGHVS and CDR2 FNYEAQ. The CDR3 length is 19 residues. Based on the CDR3 plus reference TRBV7-6 and TRBJ2-1, the full variable domain is GAGVSQSPRYKVTKRGQDVALRCDPISGHVSLYWYRQALGQGPEFLTYFNYEAQQDKSGLPNDRFSAERPEGSISTLTIQRTEQRDSAMYRCASSLRLAGHHKSYNEQFFGPGTRLTVL.

In this sample, this clonotype turned up many times. The rearrangement links TRBV29-1 to TRBJ2-3; 15 bases align to TRBD2. This CDR3 contains 15 residues. The germline gives CDR1 SQVTM, CDR2 ANQGSEA. V lost 4 bases and J lost 6; bases outside the gene matches: 5. Written as DNA, the CDR3 is TGCAGCGTTGCGGGACTAGCGGGGGGTTCGGATACGCAGTATTTT. Translated: CSVAGLAGGSDTQYF.

This clonotype was counted ten times or more. The chain joins TRBV5-6 to TRBJ2-7; TRBD1 aligns across 7 bases. Germline V gives CDR1 SGHDT, CDR2 YYEEEE. J was trimmed by 2 bases and V by 2 bases; bases with no gene match: 4. CDR3 length: 14 amino acids. The CDR3, as DNA: TGTGCCAGCAGCTTACAGGGGCTTACCTACGAGCAGTACTTC. Translating it yields CASSLQGLTYEQYF. Full variable domain (remainder filled in from reference TRBV5-6 and TRBJ2-7): DAGVTQSPTHLIKTRGQQVTLRCSPKSGHDTVSWYQQALGQGPQFIFQYYEEEERQRGNFPDRFSGHQFPNYSSELNVNALLLGDSALYLCASSLQGLTYEQYFGPGTRLTVT.

This clonotype has at least ten counts. This sequence joins TRBV10-3 and TRBJ2-2; D is ambiguous. V was cut by 0 bases and J by 1 base, with 3 bases left in between. The CDR3 is 14 amino acids. The germline V gene encodes CDR1 ENHRY and CDR2 SYGVKD. CDR3 sequence reads: CAISESRNTGELFF. CDR3 sequence (DNA): TGTGCCATCAGTGAGTCGAGGAACACCGGGGAGCTGTTTTTT.

A word on this clonotype: This may stem from a read error, because a much larger clone lies one nucleotide away. The chain joins TRBV20-1 to TRBJ1-1, with no clear D. The CDR3 has 11 amino acids. Germline V gene data show CDR1 as DFQATT and CDR2 as SNEGSKA (reference sequence). V was cut by 7 bases and J by 8 bases, with 14 bases left in between. The CDR3 sequence is CSGKGLREAFF. CDR3 in DNA: TGCAGTGGAAAGGGATTAAGGGAAGCTTTCTTT.

Ten or more counts support this clonotype. The V gene is TRBV5-1, the J gene TRBJ2-1, with TRBD1 matching 8 bases. From germline, CDR1 is SGHRS and CDR2 YFSETQ. Germline trimming cut 2 bases from V and 2 bases from J; bases unmatched to any gene: 3. The CDR3 contains 15 residues. The chain's CDR3 is CASSFDRGAYNEQFF. The CDR3 DNA reads as TGCGCCAGCAGCTTCGACAGGGGAGCCTACAATGAGCAGTTCTTC.

In this sample, this clonotype turned up many times. The chain joins TRBV5-4 to TRBJ2-1, with TRBD2 matching 16 bases. The germline gives CDR1 SGHNT, CDR2 YYREEE (reference sequence). The CDR3 runs to 18 residues. After removal of 3 bases from V and 1 base from J, the junction contained 4 bases not matched to a gene. The CDR3: CASSSGTSGGVSYNEQFF. The CDR3 nucleotides are TGTGCCAGCAGCTCCGGGACTAGCGGGGGGGTTTCCTACAATGAGCAGTTCTTC.

In this sample, this clonotype turned up many times. The CDR3 DNA sequence: TGTGCCAGCAGCTTATTCCAGCTCTCTGGGGCCAACGTCCTGACTTTC. This encodes CASSLFQLSGANVLTF. The V gene is TRBV7-2, the J gene TRBJ2-6; D unresolved. Germline V CDR1 and CDR2: SGHTA, FQGNSA. The CDR3 is 16 residues long. V lost 2 bases and J 0 bases, leaving 8 bases between the germline ends.

This clonotype was picked up many times. The chain has TRBV12-3 or TRBV12-4 and TRBJ1-1; no reliable D call. CDR3 length equals 11 residues. Trimming took 5 bases from V and 3 from J, leaving 4 bases between them. The CDR3: CASSHYTEAFF. As DNA, the CDR3 is TGTGCCAGCAGTCACTACACTGAAGCTTTCTTT.

This clonotype was seen ten or more times. The V and J genes are TRBV14 and TRBJ1-1, with D possibly being TRBD1 (5 bases). In germline, CDR1 is SGHDN, CDR2 FVKESK. The CDR3 length is 14 residues. Trimming removed 3 bases from V and 8 bases from J, with 16 bases in between. CDR3 nucleotide sequence: TGTGCCAGCAGCCAGGCCGGGACTTTAGTAGAAGCTTTCTTT. The encoded protein is CASSQAGTLVEAFF.

This clonotype was observed many times. V and J are TRBV5-4 and TRBJ2-7, with D perhaps matching TRBD1 or TRBD2 (5 bases each). The V end was cut by 5 bases, the J end by 4 bases, with 19 bases between. This CDR3 region has 15 residues. Germline lookup yields CDR1 SGHNT and CDR2 YYREEE (reference sequence). CDR3 nucleotides: TGTGCCAGCAGTACCGGGACGCCTATGATGTACGAGCAGTACTTC. It is translated as CASSTGTPMMYEQYF.

This clonotype was counted a few times. This chain uses TRBV5-1 with TRBJ1-1; no firm D call. Trimming pared 4 bases from V and 1 base from J, leaving 11 bases between. CDR1 and CDR2 (germline): SGHRS, YFSETQ. CDR3 size: 14 residues. The CDR3 DNA is TGCGCCAGCAGCGCCTCCACTACGAACACTGAAGCTTTCTTT. Its protein is CASSASTTNTEAFF.

This clonotype was counted ten times or more. The rearrangement joins TRBV10-2 to TRBJ2-5; weak D call: TRBD1 (6 bases). This CDR3 has 15 amino acids. The germline V gene encodes CDR1 WSHSY and CDR2 SAAADI. Trimming stripped 2 bases from V and 4 bases from J, with 14 bases between. CDR3 amino acids: CASSEGRGSTETQYF. CDR3 DNA sequence: TGCGCCAGCAGTGAGGGCAGGGGATCGACAGAGACCCAGTACTTC.

This clonotype appeared many times. The chain uses TRBV15 and TRBJ1-5; 7 nucleotides agree with TRBD1. The CDR3 has 15 amino acids. The germline CDR1 and CDR2 sequences are LNHNV and YYDKDF (reference sequence). Trimming cost V 3 bases and J 3 bases; bases outside gene matches: 5. CDR3 in amino acids: CATSSRDRHNQPQHF. CDR3 coding DNA: TGTGCCACCAGCAGCCGGGACAGACACAATCAGCCCCAGCATTTT. Variable domain in full (rest from reference TRBV15 and TRBJ1-5): DAMVIQNPRYQVTQFGKPVTLSCSQTLNHNVMYWYQQKSSQAPKLLFHYYDKDFNNEADTPDNFQSRRPNTSFCFLDIRSPGLGDTAMYLCATSSRDRHNQPQHFGDGTRLSIL.

This clonotype was picked up many times. The chain couples TRBV14 to TRBJ2-5, with D hard to call. The germline gives CDR1 SGHDN, CDR2 FVKESK. With 5 bases removed from V and 0 bases from J, the gap between germline ends came to 4 bases. CDR3 length: 12 residues. CDR3 region: CASSIHQETQYF. CDR3 in DNA: TGTGCCAGCAGCATACACCAAGAGACCCAGTACTTC.

This clonotype was seen a handful of times. This chain uses TRBV29-1 with TRBJ2-2, with 8 bases fitting TRBD1. The CDR3 length is 12 residues. Germline V CDR1 and CDR2: SQVTM, ANQGSEA. Germline trimming cut 7 bases from V and 5 bases from J; bases unmatched to any gene: 3. CDR3 sequence (DNA): TGCAGCGCTAGGACAGGGACCGGGGAGCTGTTTTTT. Translation gives CSARTGTGELFF.

This clonotype was counted at least ten times. This rearrangement joins TRBV7-2 to TRBJ1-2, with D unresolved. The germline V gene encodes CDR1 SGHTA and CDR2 FQGNSA. This CDR3 has 12 residues. V was pared by 3 bases and J by 4 bases, with 6 bases between. CDR3 nucleotides: TGTGCCAGCAGCTTTGACATCTATGGCTACACCTTC. The encoded protein is CASSFDIYGYTF.